This TCR beta chain emerged from a study of OX40 agonist ivuxolimab in advanced cancers. Overall study context: Patients in the trial were receiving intravenous ivuxolimab every 2 weeks, at doses of 0.01 to 10 mg/kg.

Repertoires were generated with immunoSEQ multiplex PCR, while TCRdb's copy carries only in-frame clones and drops some. The sample has under 80,000 clones; 65% to 90% are singletons. With V trimmed by 5 bases and J by 6 bases, 8 bases remained unmatched. Germline V gives CDR1 SGHTA, CDR2 FQGNSA. CDR3 length: 14 residues. The clonotype originates from an adult with an advanced solid tumor such as melanoma, head and neck, liver or kidney cancer. The V and J genes are TRBV7-2 and TRBJ2-5, with TRBD1 identical over 8 bases. Sequenced here: CD4+ or CD8+ T cells sorted from blood, sampled in a trial of the OX40 agonist ivuxolimab. CDR3 sequence reads: CASSPQGAQQTQYF. The CDR3 DNA is TGTGCCAGCAGCCCCCAGGGGGCGCAACAGACCCAGTACTTC. The variable domain in full, completed from reference TRBV7-2 and TRBJ2-5, reads GAGVSQSPSNKVTEKGKDVELRCDPISGHTALYWYRQSLGQGLEFLIYFQGNSAPDKSGLPSDRFSAERTGGSVSTLTIQRTQQEDSAVYLCASSPQGAQQTQYFGPGTRLLVL.